This T cell receptor beta chain derives from a study of T cell changes during pregnancy in multiple sclerosis. The data were produced by immunoSEQ multiplex PCR, yet TCRdb's version contains in-frame clones alone and is incomplete. This table has about 51,000 clones, 92% appearing once. V shed 7 bases, J shed 2 bases, and the junction held 10 bases outside the gene matches. CDR3 length: 15 residues. The germline V gene encodes CDR1 MDHEN and CDR2 SYDVKM. The input for sequencing was CD4+ T cells from peripheral blood mononuclear cells, taken in the third trimester of pregnancy. This receptor was taken from a female donor with multiple sclerosis, enrolled in a pregnancy study. V gene TRBV28 combines with J gene TRBJ2-7, with TRBD2 matching 8 bases. The CDR3 DNA reads TGTGCCAGCAACAGGCCGGGACTAGATACCTACGAGCAGTACTTC. Amino acid sequence: CASNRPGLDTYEQYF. The complete variable domain, with remaining parts taken from reference TRBV28 and TRBJ2-7, reads DVKVTQSSRYLVKRTGEKVFLECVQDMDHENMFWYRQDPGLGLRLIYFSYDVKMKEKGDIPEGYSVSREKKERFSLILESASTNQTSMYLCASNRPGLDTYEQYFGPGTRLTVT.